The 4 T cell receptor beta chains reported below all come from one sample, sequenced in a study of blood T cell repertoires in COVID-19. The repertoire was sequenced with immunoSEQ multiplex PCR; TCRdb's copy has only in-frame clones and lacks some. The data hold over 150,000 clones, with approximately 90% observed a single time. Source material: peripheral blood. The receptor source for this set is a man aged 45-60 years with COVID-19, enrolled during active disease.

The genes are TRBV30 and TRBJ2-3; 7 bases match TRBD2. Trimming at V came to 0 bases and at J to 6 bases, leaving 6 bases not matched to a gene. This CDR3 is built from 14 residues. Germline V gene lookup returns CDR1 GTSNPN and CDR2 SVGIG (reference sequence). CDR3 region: CAWSVSGTGDTQYF. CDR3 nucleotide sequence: TGTGCCTGGAGTGTAAGCGGGACCGGGGATACGCAGTATTTT.

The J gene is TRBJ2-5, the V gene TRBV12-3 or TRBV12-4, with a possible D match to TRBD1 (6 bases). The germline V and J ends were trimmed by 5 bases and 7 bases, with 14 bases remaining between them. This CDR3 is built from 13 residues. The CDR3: CASSLTGASTQYF. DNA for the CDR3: TGTGCCAGCAGTCTGACAGGAGCTTCGACCCAGTACTTC.

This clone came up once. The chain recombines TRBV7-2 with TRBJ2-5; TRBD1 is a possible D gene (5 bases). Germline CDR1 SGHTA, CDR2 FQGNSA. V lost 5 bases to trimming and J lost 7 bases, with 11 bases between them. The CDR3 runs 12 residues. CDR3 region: CASSEGVGTQYF. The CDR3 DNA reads TGTGCCAGCAGCGAAGGGGTGGGGACCCAGTACTTC.

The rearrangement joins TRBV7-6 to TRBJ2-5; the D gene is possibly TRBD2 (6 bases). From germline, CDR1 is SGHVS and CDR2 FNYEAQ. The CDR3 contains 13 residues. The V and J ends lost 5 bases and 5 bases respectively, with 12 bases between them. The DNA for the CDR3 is TGTGCCAGCAGCAAGAGCGGGTGGGAGACCCAGTACTTC. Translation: CASSKSGWETQYF.